This T cell receptor (beta chain) was captured by sequencing in a study of blood T cell repertoires in COVID-19. The CDR3 covers 15 residues. Germline loops: CDR1 SNHLY, CDR2 FYNNEI. V was clipped by 6 bases and J by 5 bases; unmatched bases: 6. In the study's own analysis: Using reference gene primer amplification, nucleated cell counts were estimated. Libraries were prepared by immunoSEQ multiplex PCR; TCRdb keeps only in-frame clonotypes and omits some of them. From that table come the V and J calls and clone size; the DNA was used to work out D and trimming. The repertoire holds roughly 26,000 clones, around 83% seen once, with approximately 25% in the top ten.

The receptor was derived from a human donor in a cohort sampled during active COVID-19. The gene calls are TRBV2 and TRBJ2-2, with 10 bases identical to TRBD1. Sequencing was performed on peripheral blood. The CDR3 coding sequence is TGTGCCAGCAGGAGGGGACAGGGGCGAACCGGGGAGCTGTTTTTT. Protein: CASRRGQGRTGELFF.